The source of this T cell receptor (beta chain) is a study of blood T cell repertoires in COVID-19. With V trimmed by 5 bases and J by 14 bases, 8 bases remained unmatched. Per germline, CDR1 DFQATT and CDR2 SNEGSKA (reference sequence). CDR3 length equals 10 residues. Per the original methods: Reference gene primers were amplified, and this amplification served to estimate nucleated cell counts. Sequencing was performed with immunoSEQ multiplex PCR; in TCRdb, only in-frame clones are kept and a portion is missing. The DNA gave D and trimming, while V, J and clone size come from that table. The table shows around 250,000 clones, with over 75% occurring only once. The study assigned cohorts using participant-reported clinical history.

The chain combines TRBV20-1 with TRBJ1-2, with TRBD1 matching over 7 bases. This sequence originates from a woman in her forties or fifties with acute COVID-19. Input material: PBMCs or T cells enriched from blood (not recorded which). The CDR3 region is CSAWDSLETF. The CDR3 DNA reads TGCAGTGCTTGGGACAGTTTGGAAACCTTC.